Listed here are 30 T cell receptor beta chains from one sample, sequenced in a study of OX40 agonist ivuxolimab in advanced cancers. Method: immunoSEQ multiplex PCR; TCRdb's copy keeps in-frame clones and lacks some. Of under 90,000 clones in the sample, 85% to 90% are singletons; the top ten hold roughly 0.98%. The sample here was CD4+ or CD8+ T cells sorted from blood, taken in a trial of the OX40 agonist ivuxolimab. The source of these receptors is an adult with an advanced solid tumor such as melanoma, head and neck, liver or kidney cancer.

The J gene is TRBJ2-7, the V gene TRBV7-9; 8 nucleotides agree with TRBD1. Germline values: CDR1 SEHNR, CDR2 FQNEAQ (reference sequence). This CDR3 comprises 14 residues. Losses at the gene ends were 6 bases for V and 4 bases for J; bases not matched to a gene: 8. The CDR3 spells CASRTAGTGYEQYF. CDR3 nucleotides: TGTGCCAGCAGAACGGCCGGGACAGGTTACGAGCAGTACTTC.

V and J are TRBV14 and TRBJ1-5; D remains ambiguous. The germline gives CDR1 SGHDN, CDR2 FVKESK. V lost 4 bases to trimming and J lost 5 bases, with 12 bases between them. This CDR3 spans 14 amino acids. The CDR3, as DNA: TGTGCCAGCAGCCCCCGGGGAGATCATCAGCCCCAGCATTTT. Translation gives CASSPRGDHQPQHF.

This clone was counted once. The rearrangement links TRBV20-1 to TRBJ2-7, with D uncertain. The CDR3 contains 10 residues. Germline V gene sequence: CDR1 DFQATT, CDR2 SNEGSKA (reference sequence). The germline V and J ends were trimmed by 7 bases and 3 bases, with 7 bases remaining between them. This CDR3 reads CSGFDYEQYF. The CDR3 bases are TGCAGTGGATTCGACTACGAGCAGTACTTC.

The chain links TRBV6-5 to TRBJ2-5; D is unresolved. The J call is doubtful: the DNA matches TRBJ2-7 better. Germline V gene sequence: CDR1 MNHEY, CDR2 SVGAGI. This CDR3 comprises 13 residues. CDR3 loop: CASSFRAPYEQYF. As DNA, the CDR3 is TGTGCCAGCAGTTTCCGGGCCCCCTACGAGCAGTACTTC.

CDR3 in DNA: TGTGCCAGCTCACCACTTGTACAGAAGAACACCGGGGAGCTGTTTTTT. Protein: CASSPLVQKNTGELFF. The chain recombines TRBV18 with TRBJ2-2; no clear D gene. From germline, CDR1 is KGHSH and CDR2 LQKENI. Trimming shortened V by 1 base and J by 1 base, and 10 bases separated the two germline ends. This CDR3 region has 16 residues. Full variable domain (missing parts from reference TRBV18 and TRBJ2-2): NAGVMQNPRHLVRRRGQEARLRCSPMKGHSHVYWYRQLPEEGLKFMVYLQKENIIDESGMPKERFSAEFPKEGPSILRIQQVVRGDSAAYFCASSPLVQKNTGELFFGEGSRLTVL.

This sequence joins TRBV19 and TRBJ2-3, with D uncertain. V was pared by 3 bases and J by 2 bases, with 21 bases between. The length of the CDR3 is 18 residues. Germline CDR1 is LNHDA and CDR2 is SQIVND (reference sequence). CDR3 DNA: TGTGCCAGTAGTATCGCGGTCGGGTCGGGTGCCCCCACAGATACGCAGTATTTT. Protein sequence: CASSIAVGSGAPTDTQYF.

The genes are TRBV2 and TRBJ2-5, with TRBD2 matching over 11 bases. The DNA end is a closer match to TRBJ2-7, so the J assignment may be wrong. The CDR3 has 15 amino acids. Germline loops: CDR1 SNHLY, CDR2 FYNNEI. The CDR3 DNA reads TGTGCCAGCAGTCCCGGGACTAGCGGTTTCTACGAGCAGTACTTC. Protein: CASSPGTSGFYEQYF.

This clone was detected once. The chain employs TRBV27 and TRBJ1-1, with D hard to call. Germline V gives CDR1 MNHEY, CDR2 SMNVEV (reference sequence). V lost 6 bases, J lost 1 base, and 12 bases lay in between. The CDR3 runs to 14 residues. CDR3 sequence: CASSNGRTNTEAFF. In nucleotides, the CDR3 is TGTGCCAGCAGCAATGGACGGACGAACACTGAAGCTTTCTTT.

V gene TRBV4-1 combines with J gene TRBJ2-2; 11 bases match TRBD2. Trimming removed 6 bases from V and 3 bases from J; junction bases left unmatched: 9. The CDR3 covers 17 residues. CDR1 is MGHRA, CDR2 YSYEKL, per germline. The CDR3 reads CASRHRIAGGDTGELFF. DNA for the CDR3: TGCGCCAGCAGACACAGAATAGCGGGAGGGGACACCGGGGAGCTGTTTTTT.

The chain couples TRBV11-2 to TRBJ2-7; TRBD1 or TRBD2 may be the D gene (5 bases each). The CDR3 is made up of 14 amino acids. V lost 2 bases and J lost 0, with 8 bases in between. Per the germline V gene, CDR1 is SGHAT and CDR2 is FQNNGV. CDR3 region: CASSLRGPSYEQYF. The CDR3, as DNA: TGTGCCAGCAGCTTAAGGGGACCCTCCTACGAGCAGTACTTC.

The gene calls are TRBV11-3 and TRBJ1-1; 8 nucleotides match TRBD1. Germline assignment: CDR1 SGHNT and CDR2 YENEEA. This CDR3 is 13 amino acids long. V gave up 3 bases and J gave up 4 bases; unmatched junction bases: 1. The CDR3 DNA sequence: TGTGCCAGCAGCTTCACAGGGGGCACTGAAGCTTTCTTT. This sequence encodes CASSFTGGTEAFF.

CDR3 sequence: CASSLAASGRFNEQFF. The CDR3 region has the DNA TGTGCCAGCAGCTTAGCGGCTAGCGGGAGGTTTAATGAGCAGTTCTTC. V and J are TRBV7-3 and TRBJ2-1; TRBD2 aligns across 11 bases. From germline, CDR1 is SGHTA and CDR2 FQGTGA. After removal of 2 bases from V and 7 bases from J, the junction contained 7 bases not matched to a gene. The CDR3 is made up of 16 amino acids.

The chain carries TRBV18 and TRBJ2-7; D might be TRBD2 (6 bases). Trimming took 3 bases from V and 1 from J, leaving 10 bases between them. The CDR3 spans 14 residues. Germline CDR1 and CDR2: KGHSH and LQKENI. The CDR3 DNA reads TGTGCCAGCTCACCCAACGGGGGTTCCTACGAGCAGTACTTC. Protein: CASSPNGGSYEQYF. Full variable domain (rest looked up from reference TRBV18 and TRBJ2-7): NAGVMQNPRHLVRRRGQEARLRCSPMKGHSHVYWYRQLPEEGLKFMVYLQKENIIDESGMPKERFSAEFPKEGPSILRIQQVVRGDSAAYFCASSPNGGSYEQYFGPGTRLTVT.

The chain carries TRBV4-1 and TRBJ2-5, with D perhaps TRBD2 (6 bases). Matching the DNA end better, TRBJ2-7 makes the J call doubtful. Germline V lookup: CDR1 MGHRA, CDR2 YSYEKL. This CDR3 comprises 15 residues. The CDR3, as DNA: TGCGCCAGCAGCCAAGAAGGGACTCGGCGCTACGAGCAGTACTTC. Amino acid sequence: CASSQEGTRRYEQYF.

The chain recombines TRBV18 with TRBJ2-3; D is undetermined. Germline CDR1 reads KGHSH; CDR2 reads LQKENI. The length of the CDR3 is 14 residues. V was trimmed by 3 bases and J by 4 bases, leaving 11 bases between them. The CDR3: CASSPTGVPDTQYF. CDR3 bases: TGTGCCAGCTCACCTACGGGTGTTCCAGATACGCAGTATTTT.

The chain couples TRBV11-2 to TRBJ2-7, with D possibly being TRBD1 (6 bases). Germline CDR1 and CDR2: SGHAT and FQNNGV. CDR3 length: 15 residues. Trimming shortened V by 5 bases and J by 2 bases, and 16 bases separated the two germline ends. Here the CDR3 reads CASSLARTAPYEQYF. CDR3 nucleotides: TGTGCCAGCAGCCTAGCCCGGACAGCCCCCTACGAGCAGTACTTC.

The J gene is TRBJ2-5, the V gene TRBV7-2; D remains unclear. In germline, CDR1 is SGHTA, CDR2 FQGNSA. This CDR3 is built from 14 residues. The germline V and J ends were trimmed by 2 bases and 5 bases, with 12 bases remaining between them. The DNA of the CDR3 is TGTGCCAGCAGCTTAATGGTTGTTTGGGAGACCCAGTACTTC. Its protein is CASSLMVVWETQYF.

In its sample, this clone was seen once. The rearrangement uses TRBV30 and TRBJ2-5; D not resolved. The CDR3 is made up of 14 amino acids. The V end was cut by 0 bases, the J end by 5 bases, with 13 bases between. Germline CDR1 GTSNPN, CDR2 SVGIG (reference sequence). CDR3 DNA sequence: TGTGCCTGGAGTGTTGGCGGAAAAGCCGAGACCCAGTACTTC. Amino acids: CAWSVGGKAETQYF.

In DNA form, the CDR3 reads TGTGCCAGCAGCTTAGCGGGGGGACAAAAACTGTTTTTT. It encodes CASSLAGGQKLFF. The J gene is TRBJ1-4, the V gene TRBV7-9; tentative D call: TRBD1 (5 bases). V gave up 0 bases and J gave up 9 bases, with 8 bases separating them. CDR3 size: 13 residues. Germline CDR1 SEHNR, CDR2 FQNEAQ (reference sequence).

This clone came up once. V is TRBV19 and J is TRBJ1-2; TRBD1 matches at 8 bases. Germline V gene lookup returns CDR1 LNHDA and CDR2 SQIVND (reference sequence). The CDR3 consists of 12 residues. The V gene end was trimmed by 7 bases and the J gene end by 6 bases; junction bases not matched to a gene: 4. CDR3 residues: CASTTTGDGYTF. CDR3 nucleotides: TGTGCCAGTACTACGACAGGGGATGGCTACACCTTC.

This clone was recorded once. The rearrangement joins TRBV6-6 to TRBJ2-5; TRBD1 agrees at 7 bases. CDR3 size: 15 residues. The J segment lost 5 bases and the V segment lost 6 bases, leaving 12 bases of the junction unmatched. Germline CDR1 is MNHNY and CDR2 is SVGAGI (reference sequence). The CDR3 bases are TGTGCCAGCAGAAGACCGGGACAGCGGTGGGAGACCCAGTACTTC. Its translation: CASRRPGQRWETQYF.

V gene TRBV2 combines with J gene TRBJ1-5; D call uncertain. Trimming cost V 5 bases and J 0 bases, with 17 bases left between them. In germline, CDR1 is SNHLY, CDR2 FYNNEI. The CDR3 runs to 17 residues. The CDR3, as DNA: TGTGCCAGCAGTTTATACTTACAGCTTTATAGCAATCAGCCCCAGCATTTT. Translated, it gives CASSLYLQLYSNQPQHF.

This chain joins TRBV2 and TRBJ2-2; D possibly corresponds to TRBD2 (5 bases). The CDR3 covers 14 residues. The V end lost 5 bases, the J end lost 6 bases, and 13 bases lay between the germline ends. Germline CDR1 reads SNHLY; CDR2 reads FYNNEI. For the CDR3, the DNA is TGTGCCAGCAGTCTATTACTAGTTGCCGGGGAGCTGTTTTTT. It codes for CASSLLLVAGELFF.

V usage is TRBV20-1 and J usage is TRBJ2-5; perhaps TRBD1 as D (6 bases). Trimming stripped 0 bases from V and 13 bases from J, with 9 bases between. Germline CDR1 reads DFQATT; CDR2 reads SNEGSKA (reference sequence). The CDR3 has 10 amino acids. The CDR3 nucleotides are TGCAGTGCTAGAGAGGACAGTTGGTACTTC. It yields the protein CSAREDSWYF.

V and J are TRBV7-3 and TRBJ2-2; D not resolved. CDR1 and CDR2 from the germline V gene are SGHTA and FQGTGA. The V end was cut by 2 bases, the J end by 8 bases, with 9 bases between. The CDR3 loop spans 13 amino acids. This CDR3 reads CASSLVSFGELFF. CDR3 sequence (DNA): TGTGCCAGCAGCTTAGTTAGCTTTGGGGAGCTGTTTTTT.

J is TRBJ2-3 and V is TRBV5-4; TRBD2 matches at 11 bases. This CDR3 is 16 amino acids long. From germline, CDR1 is SGHNT and CDR2 YYREEE (reference sequence). V shed 4 bases, J shed 0 bases, and the junction held 4 bases outside the gene matches. In DNA, the CDR3 is TGTGCCAGCAGCGTCCGACTAGCGGGAAGCACAGATACGCAGTATTTT. Amino acids: CASSVRLAGSTDTQYF.

The sample holds one count of this clone. The rearrangement links TRBV6-4 to TRBJ1-2, with 10 bases fitting TRBD1. The CDR3 runs 15 residues. CDR1 is MRHNA, CDR2 SNTAGT, per germline. The ends lost 5 bases at V and 7 bases at J; junction bases unmatched: 10. The CDR3 reads CASSSTGTGEAGYTF. CDR3 nucleotide sequence: TGTGCCAGCAGTTCAACCGGGACAGGGGAAGCTGGCTACACCTTC.

The chain is built from TRBV5-1 and TRBJ2-3, with 9 bases that match TRBD1. The CDR3 is 18 amino acids. The V and J ends lost 1 base and 4 bases, in that order; junction bases with no gene match: 13. CDR1 and CDR2 (germline): SGHRS, YFSETQ. The chain's CDR3 is CASSLKDIQGARADTQYF. The CDR3 DNA reads as TGCGCCAGCAGCTTGAAGGACATACAGGGGGCCAGGGCAGATACGCAGTATTTT. Combining the CDR3 with reference TRBV5-1 and TRBJ2-3 gives the whole variable domain KAGVTQTPRYLIKTRGQQVTLSCSPISGHRSVSWYQQTPGQGLQFLFEYFSETQRNKGNFPGRFSGRQFSNSRSEMNVSTLELGDSALYLCASSLKDIQGARADTQYFGPGTRLTVL.

This chain connects TRBV28 to TRBJ1-1, with D uncertain. V was clipped by 7 bases and J by 6 bases, with 18 bases between them. Germline CDR1 and CDR2: MDHEN and SYDVKM. The CDR3 sequence is 14 residues long. CDR3 protein: CASTLRQYTAEAFF. Here the CDR3 DNA reads TGTGCCAGCACCCTCCGGCAGTATACTGCTGAAGCTTTCTTT.

The rearrangement uses TRBV11-3 and TRBJ2-7; no clear D gene. The germline V gene has CDR1 SGHNT and CDR2 YENEEA. CDR3 size: 13 residues. V shed 1 base and J shed 2 bases, with 6 bases lying between them. CDR3 sequence (DNA): TGTGCCAGCAGCTTAGGCCAGCCCTACGAGCAGTACTTC. Translation: CASSLGQPYEQYF. The whole variable domain, remainder taken from reference TRBV11-3 and TRBJ2-7, is EAGVVQSPRYKIIEKKQPVAFWCNPISGHNTLYWYLQNLGQGPELLIRYENEEAVDDSQLPKDRFSAERLKGVDSTLKIQPAELGDSAVYLCASSLGQPYEQYFGPGTRLTVT.